Sequencing of this TCR beta chain was carried out in a study of shared clonotypes between healthy human individuals. Study conclusions and caveats: Shared clonotypes across all four donors exceeded non-shared ones in generation probability.

Remarks on this clone: Its target is unknown.

Sequencing was at deep level. Several immunoSEQ plates held equal portions of the genomic DNA taken from each subset. The protocol was immunoSEQ multiplex PCR, while the TCRdb copy is restricted to in-frame clones and leaves out a portion. The data contain millions of clones, about 92% of them singletons. Only CD45RO-negative cells positively selected for CCR7 counted as naive CD8 cells, so terminally differentiated effector memory CD45RA+ cells were excluded. The study enrolled healthy HIV-negative adults without recent acute infections or vaccinations as donors. The TCR sequence derives from a man in his late teens or twenties in good health. Some clones in this sample may be carry-over from other donors' samples. The sequenced material came from naive CD8+ T cells from PBMCs.

CDR3 region: CASSLFGGTSGPYEQYF. As DNA, the CDR3 is TGTGCCAGCAGTTTATTTGGAGGGACTAGCGGTCCCTACGAGCAGTACTTC. V gene TRBV27 combines with J gene TRBJ2-7; 11 bases fit TRBD2. V gave up 1 base and J gave up 2 bases; unmatched junction bases: 7. The length of the CDR3 is 17 residues. Germline assignment: CDR1 MNHEY and CDR2 SMNVEV (reference sequence).